This TCR beta chain was obtained from a study of cytomegalovirus exposure and HLA in healthy donors. Notes on the study in general: Altogether, about 160 TCR beta chains were recorded as cytomegalovirus-associated. Usually a TCR sequence was rare, but some public TCRs were found in many donors.

Trimming removed 1 base from V and 2 bases from J, with 23 bases in between. Germline CDR1 SGHVS, CDR2 FNYEAQ. The CDR3 has 19 residues. For this clone: Antigen: not known.

PCR used 60 Vbeta primers and 13 Jbeta primers. TCRdb's table, derived via immunoSEQ multiplex PCR, lists solely in-frame clones and lacks some. The repertoire table contains 150,000 to 200,000 clones. The chain is built from TRBV7-6 and TRBJ1-2; TRBD1 might be the D (5 bases). The sequenced sample was PBMCs. This receptor was taken from a woman between 18 and 29 years old in good health and CMV-seropositive. The CDR3 DNA sequence: TGTGCCAGCAGCTTAGACCCCCCGACAGCGAATTATCTCAACTATGGCTACACCTTC. This translates into CASSLDPPTANYLNYGYTF.